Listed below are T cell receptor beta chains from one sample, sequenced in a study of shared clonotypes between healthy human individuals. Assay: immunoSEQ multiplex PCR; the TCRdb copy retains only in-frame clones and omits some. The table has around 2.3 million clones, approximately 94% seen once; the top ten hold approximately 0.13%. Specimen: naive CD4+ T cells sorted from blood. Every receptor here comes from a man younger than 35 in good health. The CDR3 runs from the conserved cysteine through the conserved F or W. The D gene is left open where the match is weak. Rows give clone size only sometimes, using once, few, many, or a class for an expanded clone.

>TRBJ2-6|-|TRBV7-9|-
CASSLGPSAGANVLTF
TGTGCCAGCAGCTTAGGACCTAGCGCTGGGGCCAACGTCCTGACTTTC
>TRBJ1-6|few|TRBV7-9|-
CASSAQGGLGSPLHF
TGTGCCAGCAGCGCACAGGGAGGATTAGGTTCACCCCTCCACTTT
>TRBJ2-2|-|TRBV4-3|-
CASSQEMGPKLFF
TGCGCCAGCAGCCAAGAGATGGGACCAAAGCTGTTTTTT
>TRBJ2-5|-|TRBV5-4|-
CASSLGLSGQETQYF
TGTGCCAGCAGCTTAGGTTTGTCAGGGCAAGAGACCCAGTACTTC
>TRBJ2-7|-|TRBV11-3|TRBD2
CASSPHRRWWSGSILYF
TGTGCCAGCAGCCCCCATCGGCGTTGGTGGAGCGGGAGTATTTTGTACTTC
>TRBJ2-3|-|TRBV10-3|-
CAISDRAAFSTDTQYF
TGTGCCATCAGTGACCGAGCGGCATTTAGCACAGATACGCAGTATTTT
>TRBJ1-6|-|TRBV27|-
CASSFRGLLGFALHF
TGTGCCAGCAGTTTCAGGGGCCTTCTGGGGTTTGCCCTCCACTTT
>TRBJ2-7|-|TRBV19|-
CASSSRDLHPEQYF
TGTGCCAGTAGTAGCCGGGACTTGCACCCCGAGCAGTACTTC
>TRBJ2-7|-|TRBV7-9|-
CASSIQGHEQYF
TGTGCCAGCAGCATACAGGGCCACGAGCAGTACTTC
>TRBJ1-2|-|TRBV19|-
CASSSGGLGNYGYTF
TGTGCCAGTAGTAGTGGGGGGCTCGGAAACTATGGCTACACCTTC
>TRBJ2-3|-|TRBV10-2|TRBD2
CATLKGLAPSTDTQYF
TGCGCCACCTTAAAGGGACTAGCCCCTAGCACAGATACGCAGTATTTT
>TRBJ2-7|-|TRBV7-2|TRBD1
CASSLGLDRGHEQYF
TGTGCCAGCAGCTTAGGTCTGGACAGGGGTCACGAGCAGTACTTC
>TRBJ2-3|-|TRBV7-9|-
CASSPTGRSTDTQYF
TGTGCCAGCAGCCCGACAGGACGCAGCACAGATACGCAGTATTTT
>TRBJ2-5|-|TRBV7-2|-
CASSGGEETQYF
TGTGCCAGCAGCGGAGGAGAAGAGACCCAGTACTTC
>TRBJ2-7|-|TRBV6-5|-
CASSGTVNEQYF
TGTGCCAGCAGTGGGACGGTGAACGAGCAGTACTTC
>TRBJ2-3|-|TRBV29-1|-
CSVVFPGADTQYF
TGCAGCGTTGTGTTTCCAGGGGCAGATACGCAGTATTTT
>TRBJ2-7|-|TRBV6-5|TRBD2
CASSFRLAGEQYF
TGTGCCAGCAGTTTCAGGCTAGCGGGAGAGCAGTACTTC
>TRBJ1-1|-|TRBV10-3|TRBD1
CAIRRTGDNTEAFF
TGTGCCATCCGCCGGACAGGGGACAACACTGAAGCTTTCTTT